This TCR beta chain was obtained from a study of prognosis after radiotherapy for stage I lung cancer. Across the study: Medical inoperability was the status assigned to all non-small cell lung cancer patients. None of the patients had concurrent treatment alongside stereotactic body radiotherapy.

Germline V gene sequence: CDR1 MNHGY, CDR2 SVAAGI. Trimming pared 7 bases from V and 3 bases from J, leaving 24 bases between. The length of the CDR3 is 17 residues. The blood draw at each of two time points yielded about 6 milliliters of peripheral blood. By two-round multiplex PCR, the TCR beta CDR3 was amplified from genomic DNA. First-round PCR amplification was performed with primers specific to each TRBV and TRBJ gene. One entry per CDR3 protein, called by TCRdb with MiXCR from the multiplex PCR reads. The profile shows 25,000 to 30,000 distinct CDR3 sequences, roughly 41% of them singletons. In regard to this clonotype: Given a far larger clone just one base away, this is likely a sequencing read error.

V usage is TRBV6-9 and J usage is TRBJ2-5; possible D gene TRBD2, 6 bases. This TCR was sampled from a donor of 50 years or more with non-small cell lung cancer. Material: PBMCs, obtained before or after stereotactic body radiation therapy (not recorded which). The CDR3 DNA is TGTGCCAGCACTTACTCGAGGGCGGGGAGAGACGAAGAGACCCAGTACTTC. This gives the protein CASTYSRAGRDEETQYF.